This T cell receptor beta chain was identified in a study of early T cells in non-severe SARS-CoV-2 infection. The CDR3 length is 14 residues. V trimming: 5 bases; J trimming: 4 bases; junction bases outside the gene matches: 4. Germline loops: CDR1 SEHNR, CDR2 FQNEAQ (reference sequence). Each cDNA molecule carried a unique molecular identifier. TCRdb reanalysed the 5' RACE reads using MiXCR and keeps one entry per CDR3 protein. The data show about 69,000 distinct CDR3 sequences, about an eighth seen once. The sample holds many counts of this clonotype. Material for sequencing was whole blood. This clonotype was obtained from an adult who was a healthcare worker with PCR-confirmed SARS-CoV-2 infection or an uninfected control (not recorded which). The V gene is TRBV7-9, the J gene TRBJ2-3, with 9 bases aligning to TRBD2. The CDR3 DNA follows: TGTGCCAGCAGCCGCGGGGGGGCCTCAGATACGCAGTATTTT. Translated, it gives CASSRGGASDTQYF.